This is a list of T cell receptor beta chains from one sample in a study of blood T cell repertoires in COVID-19. The data were produced by immunoSEQ multiplex PCR, yet TCRdb's version contains in-frame clones alone and is incomplete. Among 70,000 to 95,000 clones, around 89% were seen once, and the ten largest hold 11% to 15%. Sequenced material: peripheral blood. Receptors originate from a man aged 65 to 79 with active or convalescent COVID-19. The CDR3 runs from the conserved cysteine through the conserved F or W. Each record gives: J gene, D gene, V gene, clone size, CDR3 length, CDR3 protein, CDR3 DNA. The D gene is left open where the match is weak. Clone size is shown for a subset of rows, as once, few, many or a class of expanded clone.

>TRBJ1-6|.|TRBV6-5|.|15
CASRDSNLNNSPLHF
TGTGCCAGCCGAGACAGCAACCTAAATAATTCACCCCTCCACTTT
>TRBJ2-7|TRBD2|TRBV28|.|15
CASSLAGGTAYEQYF
TGTGCCAGCAGTTTGGCGGGAGGGACCGCCTACGAGCAGTACTTC
>TRBJ2-2|.|TRBV7-2|.|15
CASSLQRQNTGELFF
TGTGCCAGCAGCTTACAGCGGCAGAACACCGGGGAGCTGTTTTTT
>TRBJ1-5|.|TRBV21-1|.|15
CASRGDRARNQPQHF
TGTGCCAGCAGGGGAGACAGGGCGCGGAATCAGCCCCAGCATTTT
>TRBJ2-3|.|TRBV18|.|14
CASSLTKSTDTQYF
TGTGCCAGCTCACTAACAAAGAGCACAGATACGCAGTATTTT
>TRBJ1-3|.|TRBV4-1|.|16
CASSQGSLNSGNTIYF
TGCGCCAGCAGCCAAGGATCACTCAACTCTGGAAACACCATATATTTT
>TRBJ2-1|.|TRBV27|medium-sized|16
CASRPEGQTIYNEQFF
TGTGCCAGCAGGCCAGAAGGACAAACAATCTACAATGAGCAGTTCTTC
>TRBJ2-5|.|TRBV6-1|.|15
CASSPSLLVRETQYF
TGTGCCAGCAGTCCCTCCTTATTAGTCAGGGAGACCCAGTACTTC
>TRBJ1-6|.|TRBV14|.|18
CASSQGSAGLGANSPLHF
TGTGCCAGCAGCCAAGGTTCGGCAGGGCTTGGAGCTAATTCACCCCTCCACTTT
>TRBJ1-5|.|TRBV7-9|.|14
CASSSQSSNQPQHF
TGTGCCAGCAGCTCACAGTCTAGCAATCAGCCCCAGCATTTT
>TRBJ1-1|.|TRBV28|.|15
CALAPWGRGYTEAFF
TGCGCCTTAGCTCCGTGGGGAAGGGGGTACACTGAAGCTTTCTTT
>TRBJ2-7|.|TRBV21-1|.|16
CASSKEDRDPTYEQYF
TGTGCCAGCAGCAAAGAGGACAGAGACCCGACCTACGAGCAGTACTTC
>TRBJ1-2|.|TRBV2|.|14
CASSEAQVLGGYTF
TGTGCCAGCAGTGAGGCACAGGTTCTAGGGGGCTACACCTTC
>TRBJ2-7|.|TRBV25-1|once|16
CASSAGRQTPTYEQYF
TGTGCCAGCAGTGCCGGGAGACAGACCCCTACCTACGAGCAGTACTTC
>TRBJ1-1|.|TRBV5-1|.|13
CASSLDLEAEAFF
TGCGCCAGCAGCTTGGATCTCGAGGCTGAAGCTTTCTTT
>TRBJ1-5|TRBD1|TRBV7-6|few|15
CASSLSQGSNQPQHF
TGTGCCAGCAGCCTCTCACAGGGGAGCAATCAGCCCCAGCATTTT
>TRBJ2-7|.|TRBV6-2/TRBV6-3|.|13
CASSYLVVYEQYF
TGTGCCAGCAGTTACCTGGTAGTCTACGAGCAGTACTTC
>TRBJ2-2|.|TRBV9|.|16
CASSPRGSGDTGELFF
TGTGCCAGCAGCCCGAGAGGGTCCGGGGACACCGGGGAGCTGTTTTTT
>TRBJ2-1|.|TRBV5-1|.|12
CASRSSHNEQFF
TGCGCCAGCCGCTCTTCCCACAATGAGCAGTTCTTC
>TRBJ2-1|.|TRBV5-1|.|14
CASSLSAAYNEQFF
TGCGCCAGCAGTTTAAGCGCAGCCTACAATGAGCAGTTCTTC
>TRBJ1-1|.|TRBV29-1|.|13
CSAVQASNTEAFF
TGCAGCGCCGTCCAGGCCAGCAACACTGAAGCTTTCTTT
>TRBJ2-1|.|TRBV28|once|14
CASSFGGSRDEQFF
TGTGCCAGCAGTTTTGGGGGGTCTCGGGATGAGCAGTTCTTC
>TRBJ1-1|.|TRBV30|.|14
CAWRPGELNTEAFF
TGTGCCTGGAGGCCAGGGGAGCTGAACACTGAAGCTTTCTTT
>TRBJ1-4|.|TRBV6-6|.|14
CASSPGATNEKLFF
TGTGCCAGCAGTCCAGGGGCAACTAATGAAAAACTGTTTTTT
>TRBJ2-3|TRBD2|TRBV27|.|17
CASSSLASGRWADTQYF
TGTGCCAGCAGTTCCCTGGCTAGCGGGAGATGGGCAGATACGCAGTATTTT
>TRBJ2-7|.|TRBV28|.|13
CASSWGTAGEQYF
TGTGCCAGCAGTTGGGGGACAGCGGGCGAGCAGTACTTC
>TRBJ1-5|TRBD1|TRBV15|.|16
CATSSLGQGANQPQHF
TGTGCCACCAGCAGCTTGGGACAGGGGGCGAATCAGCCCCAGCATTTT
>TRBJ2-7|TRBD1|TRBV6-5|.|14
CASRRGQGYDEQYF
TGTGCCAGCAGGAGGGGACAGGGGTACGACGAGCAGTACTTC